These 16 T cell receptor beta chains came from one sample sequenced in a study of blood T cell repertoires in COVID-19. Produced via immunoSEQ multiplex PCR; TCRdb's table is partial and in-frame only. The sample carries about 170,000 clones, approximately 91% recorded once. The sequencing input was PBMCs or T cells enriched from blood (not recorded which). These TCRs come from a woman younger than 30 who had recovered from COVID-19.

CDR3 nucleotide sequence: TGCGCCAGCAGCCCGACAGGGGCTGGAAACACCATATATTTT. Translation gives CASSPTGAGNTIYF. V is TRBV5-1 and J is TRBJ1-3; TRBD1 matches at 8 bases. Trimming cost V 4 bases and J 2 bases; bases outside gene matches: 2. CDR1 and CDR2 from the germline V gene are SGHRS and YFSETQ. CDR3 length equals 14 residues.

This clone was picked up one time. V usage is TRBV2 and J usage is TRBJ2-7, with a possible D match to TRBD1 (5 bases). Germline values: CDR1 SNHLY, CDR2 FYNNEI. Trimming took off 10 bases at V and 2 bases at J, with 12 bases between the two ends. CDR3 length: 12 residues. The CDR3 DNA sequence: TGTGCCACAGAAGGGGCGGCCTACGAGCAGTACTTC. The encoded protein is CATEGAAYEQYF.

The CDR3 loop is CASSSTSGRNEQYF. Written as DNA, the CDR3 is TGTGCCAGCAGTTCAACTAGCGGGAGGAACGAGCAGTACTTC. The rearrangement uses TRBV28 and TRBJ2-7; 12 nucleotides agree with TRBD2. CDR1 MDHEN and CDR2 SYDVKM come from the germline V gene. J lost 5 bases, V lost 4 bases, and 3 bases had no gene match. The CDR3 has 14 residues.

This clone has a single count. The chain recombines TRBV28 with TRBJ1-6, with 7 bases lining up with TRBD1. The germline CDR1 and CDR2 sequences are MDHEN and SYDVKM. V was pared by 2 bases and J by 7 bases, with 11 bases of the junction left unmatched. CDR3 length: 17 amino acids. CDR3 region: CASSLPKTGTRNSPLHF. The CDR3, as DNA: TGTGCCAGCAGTTTACCCAAGACAGGGACTAGGAATTCACCCCTCCACTTT.

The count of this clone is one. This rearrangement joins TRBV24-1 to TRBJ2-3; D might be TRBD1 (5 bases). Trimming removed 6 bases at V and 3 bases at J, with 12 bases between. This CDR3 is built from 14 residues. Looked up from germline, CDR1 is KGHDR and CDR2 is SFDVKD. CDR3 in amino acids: CATSLLTETDTQYF. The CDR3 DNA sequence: TGTGCCACCAGTTTATTGACAGAGACAGATACGCAGTATTTT.

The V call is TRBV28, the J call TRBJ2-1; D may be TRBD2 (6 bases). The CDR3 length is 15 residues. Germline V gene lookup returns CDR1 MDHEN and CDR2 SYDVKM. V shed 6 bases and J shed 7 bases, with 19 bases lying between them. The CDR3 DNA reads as TGTGCCAGCAGGGAAGCGGGCCGGGCGAATAATGAGCAGTTCTTC. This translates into CASREAGRANNEQFF.

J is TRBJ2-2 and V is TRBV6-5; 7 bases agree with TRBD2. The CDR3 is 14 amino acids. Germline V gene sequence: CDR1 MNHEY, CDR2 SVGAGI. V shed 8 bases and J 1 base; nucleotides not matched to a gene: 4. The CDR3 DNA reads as TGTGCCAGCGGAGGACTAGTGAACACCGGGGAGCTGTTTTTT. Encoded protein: CASGGLVNTGELFF.

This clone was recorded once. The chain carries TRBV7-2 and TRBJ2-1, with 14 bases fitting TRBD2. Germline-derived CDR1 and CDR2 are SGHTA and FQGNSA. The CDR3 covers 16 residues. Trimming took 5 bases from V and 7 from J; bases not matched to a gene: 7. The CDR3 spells CASSPRLAGGGNEQFF. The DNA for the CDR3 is TGTGCCAGCAGCCCACGACTAGCGGGAGGGGGGAATGAGCAGTTCTTC.

The CDR3: CASRLNRDPYGYTF. In DNA, the CDR3 is TGTGCCAGTAGGCTCAACCGGGATCCTTATGGCTACACCTTC. V usage is TRBV19 and J usage is TRBJ1-2; no reliable D call. The length of the CDR3 is 14 residues. Trimming stripped 6 bases from V and 5 bases from J, with 16 bases between. Germline assignment: CDR1 LNHDA and CDR2 SQIVND (reference sequence).

Written as DNA, the CDR3 is TGTGCCAGCAGCCCGTTTTTGGGACTAGCACTTTACGAGCAGTACTTC. Its translation is CASSPFLGLALYEQYF. The chain links TRBV7-2 to TRBJ2-7; the match to TRBD2 covers 9 bases. Germline V gene lookup returns CDR1 SGHTA and CDR2 FQGNSA. Unmatched junction bases numbered 12, after V lost 5 bases and J lost 4 bases. The CDR3 sequence is 16 residues long.

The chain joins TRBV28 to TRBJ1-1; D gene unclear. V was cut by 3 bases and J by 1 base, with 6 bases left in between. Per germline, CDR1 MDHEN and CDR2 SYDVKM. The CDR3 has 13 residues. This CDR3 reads CASSFTGNTEAFF. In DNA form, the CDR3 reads TGTGCCAGCAGTTTTACCGGGAACACTGAAGCTTTCTTT.

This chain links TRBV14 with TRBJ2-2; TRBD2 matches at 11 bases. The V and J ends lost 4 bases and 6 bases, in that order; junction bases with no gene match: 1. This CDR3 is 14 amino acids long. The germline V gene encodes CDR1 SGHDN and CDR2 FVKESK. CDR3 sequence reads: CASSRLAGPGELFF. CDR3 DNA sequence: TGTGCCAGCAGCCGACTAGCGGGACCCGGGGAGCTGTTTTTT.

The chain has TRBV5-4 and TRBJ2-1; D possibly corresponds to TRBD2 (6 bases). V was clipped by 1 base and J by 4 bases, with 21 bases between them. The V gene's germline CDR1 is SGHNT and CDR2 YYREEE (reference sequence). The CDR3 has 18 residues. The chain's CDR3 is CASSLKLSKRVEYNEQFF. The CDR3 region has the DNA TGTGCCAGCAGCTTGAAGCTATCTAAGCGGGTGGAGTACAATGAGCAGTTCTTC. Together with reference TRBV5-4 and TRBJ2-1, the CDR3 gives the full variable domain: ETGVTQSPTHLIKTRGQQVTLRCSSQSGHNTVSWYQQALGQGPQFIFQYYREEENGRGNFPPRFSGLQFPNYSSELNVNALELDDSALYLCASSLKLSKRVEYNEQFFGPGTRLTVL.

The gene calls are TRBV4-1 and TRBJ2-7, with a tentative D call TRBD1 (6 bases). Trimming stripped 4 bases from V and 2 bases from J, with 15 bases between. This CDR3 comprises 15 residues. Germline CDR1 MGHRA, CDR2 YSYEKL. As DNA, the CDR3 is TGCGCCAGCAGCCTCACCGGGACAACAGCCTACGAGCAGTACTTC. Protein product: CASSLTGTTAYEQYF.

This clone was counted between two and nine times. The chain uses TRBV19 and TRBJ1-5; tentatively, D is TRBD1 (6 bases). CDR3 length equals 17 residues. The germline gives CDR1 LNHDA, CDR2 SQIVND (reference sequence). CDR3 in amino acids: CPNNQKGDKHLNQPQHF. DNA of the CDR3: TGTCCCAACAATCAAAAGGGGGACAAACACCTAAATCAGCCCCAGCATTTT. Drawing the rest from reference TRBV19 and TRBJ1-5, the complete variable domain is DGGITQSPKYLFRKEGQNVTLSCEQNLNHDAMYWYRQDPGQGLRLIYYSQIVNDFQKGDIAEGYSVSREKKESFPLTVTSAQKNPTAFYLCPNNQKGDKHLNQPQHFGDGTRLSIL.

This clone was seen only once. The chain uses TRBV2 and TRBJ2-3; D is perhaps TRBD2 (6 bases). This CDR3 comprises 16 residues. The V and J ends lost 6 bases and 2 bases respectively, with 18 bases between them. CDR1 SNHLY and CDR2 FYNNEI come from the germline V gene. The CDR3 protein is CASRPGLRGFTDTQYF. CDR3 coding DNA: TGTGCCAGCAGACCGGGACTCCGCGGATTCACAGATACGCAGTATTTT.